Included here is one T cell receptor beta chain sequence, with context. The clone's antigen remains unknown. Base quality data are lacking; no much larger clone is found one base away. To prepare the library, PCR was applied. For sequencing, an Illumina HiSeq 2500 was employed. Molecular barcoding was employed in the preparation of TCR libraries, with unique molecular identifiers being used to normalize TCRbeta repertoire quantification. Clones were called with MiXCR by TCRdb after fastp trimmed the public reads at Q25, and only in-frame beta chains were retained. Under each unique CDR3 protein, matching rows form one entry showing the most common genes and DNA. This sample comprises hundreds of thousands of distinct CDR3 sequences, approximately 15% of them detected only once. Approximately 5% of the sample goes to the ten largest clones. The data stem from a study of T-cell reconstitution after alpha-beta-depleted transplantation in children (dated by TCRdb to the mid-2010s). Turning to the overall study: Using TCR repertoire profiling, the study followed T-cell immune reconstitution in a quantitative way in children after TCRalphabeta/CD19-depleted allogeneic hematopoietic cell transplantation. Overall study outcomes, separate from this receptor: Hyperexpanded clone frequencies declined over subsequent months; after one year, T-cell counts and TCRbeta diversity were mostly attributed to newly produced T cells. About two months after transplant, the apparently early recovery of alphabetaT-cell counts reportedly depended on just several hundred clones that had expanded rapidly and came from non-depleted graft cells. The high TCRbeta diversity at day 60 in some patients was ascribed to recipient T cells and intrathymic progenitors that had survived conditioning.

The CDR1 and CDR2 encoded by the germline V gene (reference sequence) are DFQATT and SNEGSKA. V and J are trimmed by 3 bases and 4 bases, and the gene matches miss 3 bases of the junction. The CDR3, cysteine through phenylalanine, is 15 amino acids long. The sequence is cut down to CDR3 DNA, 45 bases in frame from base 1. The treatment or condition label on this specimen signifies: allogeneic hematopoietic cell transplantation with graft depleted of TCRalphabeta T cells and CD19 B cells. The children who served as transplant recipients had been given grafts of TCRalphabeta/CD19-depleted allogeneic hematopoietic cells.

Here the sequenced sample was PBMCs, mostly from graft donor cells, taken 360 days after TCRalphabeta/CD19-depleted stem cell transplant. The clonotype comes from a male patient aged 5 to 17 who had a stem cell transplant for acute lymphoblastic leukemia, so the T cells may come from the graft donor. The chain joins TRBV20-1 to TRBJ2-2, with 12 junctional bases fitting TRBD1. The nucleotide sequence is given as TGCAGTGCTAGGGGACAGGGGGCGGTCACCGGGGAGCTGTTTTTT. Protein translation: CSARGQGAVTGELFF.